Each of the 28 T cell receptor beta chains below was sequenced from the same sample in a study of CD8+ T cells in alopecia areata. Investigators isolated RNA and reverse transcribed it into cDNA to act as the sequencing template. Clones were read by immunoSEQ multiplex PCR, and TCRdb kept only the in-frame ones, dropping some. This table has about 120,000 clones, roughly 50% appearing once. Material for sequencing was NKG2D-low CD8+ T cells sorted from blood. The source is a human donor with alopecia areata.

As regards this clone: A much larger clone sits a single nucleotide away, making a read error possible. V and J are TRBV5-6 and TRBJ1-5; unclear D gene. This CDR3 is built from 12 residues. Germline V lookup: CDR1 SGHDT, CDR2 YYEEEE. Trimming took off 0 bases at V and 6 bases at J, with 4 bases between the two ends. The CDR3 coding sequence is TGTGCCAGCAGCTTGGGAGCTCAGCCCCAGCATTTT. As protein: CASSLGAQPQHF.

V and J are TRBV29-1 and TRBJ2-1; the match to TRBD2 covers 8 bases. The CDR3 contains 14 residues. Germline V lookup: CDR1 SQVTM, CDR2 ANQGSEA. Trimming removed 4 bases from V and 6 bases from J; junction bases left unmatched: 8. The CDR3 loop reads CSVVPGLVGNEQFF. The DNA of the CDR3 is TGCAGCGTTGTACCGGGACTAGTGGGCAATGAGCAGTTCTTC.

Note on this clone: The sample contains more than one DNA sequence encoding this CDR3. J is TRBJ2-1 and V is TRBV9; D gene unclear. V was cut by 3 bases and J by 6 bases, with 1 base left in between. The CDR3 spans 10 residues. Germline-derived CDR1 and CDR2 are SGDLS and YYNGEE. The CDR3 region is CASSGNEQFF. In DNA form, the CDR3 reads TGTGCCAGCAGCGGCAATGAGCAGTTCTTC.

This chain uses TRBV29-1 with TRBJ2-7, with D perhaps TRBD1 (5 bases). The CDR3 spans 13 residues. Germline CDR1 SQVTM, CDR2 ANQGSEA. Deletions cut 5 bases from V and 3 bases from J, with 14 bases between. The CDR3 is CSVLETVDYEQYF. The DNA for the CDR3 is TGCAGCGTTCTCGAGACAGTCGACTACGAGCAGTACTTC.

The V gene is TRBV29-1, the J gene TRBJ2-7; TRBD2 agrees at 9 bases. The CDR3 totals 13 residues. Germline CDR1 and CDR2: SQVTM and ANQGSEA. V lost 5 bases to trimming and J lost 3 bases; unmatched junction nucleotides: 5. The CDR3 sequence: CSVKLAGLYEQYF. CDR3 coding DNA: TGCAGCGTTAAGCTAGCGGGGCTCTACGAGCAGTACTTC.

The V gene is TRBV30, the J gene TRBJ2-1; TRBD2 matches 11 bases. CDR1 GTSNPN and CDR2 SVGIG come from the germline V gene (reference sequence). CDR3 size: 15 residues. Germline trimming cut 4 bases from V and 5 bases from J; bases unmatched to any gene: 7. CDR3 in amino acids: CAWTPGTSGNNEQFF. The CDR3 nucleotides are TGTGCCTGGACCCCCGGGACTAGCGGAAACAATGAGCAGTTCTTC.

The chain carries TRBV27 and TRBJ2-7; either TRBD1 or TRBD2 may supply D (5 bases each). This CDR3 spans 15 amino acids. The V gene's germline CDR1 is MNHEY and CDR2 SMNVEV (reference sequence). The ends were cut back, 2 bases at V and 7 bases at J, with 18 bases in the middle. The CDR3 region has the DNA TGTGCCAGCAGTTTAAACCGGGACGGGATCGGAGAGCAGTACTTC. This gives the protein CASSLNRDGIGEQYF.

This clone was detected a few times. Here the CDR3 DNA reads TGCAGCGTTCTTGTGATGGGCTCCCAGCATTTT. This sequence encodes CSVLVMGSQHF. This chain connects TRBV29-1 to TRBJ1-5; D call uncertain. Germline CDR1 reads SQVTM; CDR2 reads ANQGSEA. V was clipped by 5 bases and J by 11 bases, with 13 bases between them. The CDR3 runs to 11 residues.

This chain joins TRBV28 and TRBJ2-2; 7 nucleotides match TRBD2. The CDR3 has 14 amino acids. J gave up 4 bases and V 8 bases, and 7 bases lay outside the gene matches. Looked up from germline, CDR1 is MDHEN and CDR2 is SYDVKM. CDR3 coding DNA: TGTGCCAGCTCCCTACTAGCGTCCACCGGGGAGCTGTTTTTT. It encodes CASSLLASTGELFF.

This clone was detected a few times. The J gene is TRBJ2-3, the V gene TRBV28; the D gene is possibly TRBD2 (7 bases). V dropped 8 bases and J dropped 7 bases, with 19 bases sitting between them. The CDR3 sequence is 14 residues long. From germline, CDR1 is MDHEN and CDR2 SYDVKM. The CDR3 nucleotides are TGTGCCAGCGGGGGCACGGGGGGCCGGAATACGCAGTATTTT. Amino acids: CASGGTGGRNTQYF.

This clone was observed a few times. V usage is TRBV29-1 and J usage is TRBJ2-7; possible D gene TRBD1, 5 bases. The V gene lost 4 bases and the J gene lost 0 bases, with 7 bases spanning the gap. The CDR3 is 12 residues long. Germline CDR1 reads SQVTM; CDR2 reads ANQGSEA. The CDR3 loop reads CSVVGASYEQYF. CDR3 nucleotides: TGCAGCGTTGTAGGGGCCTCCTACGAGCAGTACTTC.

V is TRBV5-1 and J is TRBJ2-7; 7 nucleotides align to TRBD1. The CDR3 is made up of 14 amino acids. CDR1 is SGHRS, CDR2 YFSETQ, per germline. Losses at the gene ends were 2 bases for V and 3 bases for J; bases not matched to a gene: 5. The CDR3 DNA follows: TGCGCCAGCAGCTTTCGACAGGGATTCTACGAGCAGTACTTC. This encodes CASSFRQGFYEQYF.

The chain couples TRBV7-2 to TRBJ2-7; 9 nucleotides match TRBD1. The CDR3 length is 16 residues. Germline V gives CDR1 SGHTA, CDR2 FQGNSA. The junction had 7 bases not matched to a gene; V was cut back by 1 base and J by 3 bases. The CDR3 loop is CASSLEHGTGFYEQYF. CDR3 nucleotides: TGTGCCAGCAGCTTAGAACACGGGACAGGGTTCTACGAGCAGTACTTC.

This clone has more than one count but fewer than ten. The chain links TRBV29-1 to TRBJ2-5, with D possibly TRBD1 on 6 matching bases. V was cut by 2 bases and J by 3 bases, with 19 bases left in between. There are 16 residues in the CDR3. From germline, CDR1 is SQVTM and CDR2 ANQGSEA. The CDR3: CSVENPNGQNEETQYF. Here the CDR3 DNA reads TGCAGCGTTGAAAACCCAAATGGACAGAACGAAGAGACCCAGTACTTC.

The gene calls are TRBV29-1 and TRBJ2-2; 14 nucleotides match TRBD2. V was pared by 6 bases and J by 7 bases, with 16 bases of the junction left unmatched. This CDR3 comprises 18 residues. From germline, CDR1 is SQVTM and CDR2 ANQGSEA. CDR3 sequence reads: CSVRNNLTSGRDGGELFF. The CDR3 DNA sequence: TGCAGCGTCCGCAATAACTTGACTAGCGGGAGGGACGGCGGGGAGCTGTTTTTT.

The rearrangement uses TRBV9 and TRBJ1-1; D unresolved. The CDR3 loop spans 13 amino acids. Germline assignment: CDR1 SGDLS and CDR2 YYNGEE. V lost 2 bases to trimming and J lost 2 bases, with 7 bases between them. The CDR3 DNA is TGTGCCAGCAGCGTGGGCAGAAACACTGAAGCTTTCTTT. Residues: CASSVGRNTEAFF.

CDR3: CASSETSGDNTGELFF. As DNA, the CDR3 is TGTGCCAGCAGTGAGACTAGCGGGGACAACACCGGGGAGCTGTTTTTT. V is TRBV28 and J is TRBJ2-2, with 11 positions matching TRBD2. This CDR3 spans 16 amino acids. Per germline, CDR1 MDHEN and CDR2 SYDVKM. V gave up 5 bases and J gave up 2 bases; unmatched junction bases: 4.

This chain joins TRBV29-1 and TRBJ2-5; D remains ambiguous. The CDR3 consists of 10 residues. Germline assignment: CDR1 SQVTM and CDR2 ANQGSEA. The V end lost 3 bases, the J end lost 10 bases, and 9 bases lay between the germline ends. This CDR3 reads CSVDPRNQYF. In nucleotides, the CDR3 is TGCAGCGTTGATCCGCGGAACCAGTACTTC.

The rearrangement joins TRBV7-2 to TRBJ2-5; 11 bases fit TRBD1. Germline V lookup: CDR1 SGHTA, CDR2 FQGNSA. The CDR3 sequence is 16 residues long. J was trimmed by 2 bases and V by 2 bases; bases with no gene match: 4. The CDR3 coding sequence is TGTGCCAGCAGCTTATTGGACAGGGGGCCTCAAGAGACCCAGTACTTC. Translating gives CASSLLDRGPQETQYF.

The genes are TRBV7-2 and TRBJ2-5; D may match TRBD1 or TRBD2 (5 bases each). With 5 bases removed from V and 5 bases from J, the gap between germline ends came to 15 bases. Germline V gives CDR1 SGHTA, CDR2 FQGNSA. The CDR3 extends over 14 amino acids. As DNA, the CDR3 is TGTGCCAGCAGCGTCTACGGGGCTGAGGAGACCCAGTACTTC. Amino acids: CASSVYGAEETQYF.

This clone was detected a few times. The chain carries TRBV29-1 and TRBJ1-2; TRBD1 is a possible D gene (6 bases). The germline gives CDR1 SQVTM, CDR2 ANQGSEA. CDR3 length: 12 residues. The V end lost 3 bases, the J end lost 5 bases, and 10 bases lay between the germline ends. CDR3 protein: CSVDARGYGYTF. The CDR3 region has the DNA TGCAGCGTTGATGCAAGGGGGTATGGCTACACCTTC.

There are a few counts of this clone. The rearrangement links TRBV7-3 to TRBJ2-7, with D tentatively TRBD2 (5 bases). The V end was cut by 1 base, the J end by 7 bases, with 11 bases between. Germline V CDR1 and CDR2: SGHTA, FQGTGA. This CDR3 spans 13 amino acids. CDR3 protein: CASSLNSGMEQYF. The CDR3 nucleotides are TGTGCCAGCAGCTTAAATTCGGGGATGGAGCAGTACTTC.

The chain combines TRBV9 with TRBJ2-3; D not certain. The V gene lost 4 bases and the J gene lost 5 bases, with 8 bases spanning the gap. The germline gives CDR1 SGDLS, CDR2 YYNGEE. This CDR3 region has 12 residues. The CDR3 nucleotides are TGTGCCAGCAGCCCCCGTATAGATACGCAGTATTTT. Residues: CASSPRIDTQYF. Full variable domain (remainder filled in from reference TRBV9 and TRBJ2-3): DSGVTQTPKHLITATGQRVTLRCSPRSGDLSVYWYQQSLDQGLQFLIQYYNGEERAKGNILERFSAQQFPDLHSELNLSSLELGDSALYFCASSPRIDTQYFGPGTRLTVL.

A single count supports this clone. This chain links TRBV2 with TRBJ2-7; D perhaps matches TRBD1 (6 bases). The germline V and J ends were trimmed by 10 bases and 9 bases, with 13 bases remaining between them. Germline values: CDR1 SNHLY, CDR2 FYNNEI. The CDR3 runs to 10 residues. CDR3 nucleotide sequence: TGTGCCACTGGGGGCAACGCGCAGTACTTC. Protein: CATGGNAQYF. The full variable domain, its missing parts supplied by reference TRBV2 and TRBJ2-7, is EPEVTQTPSHQVTQMGQEVILRCVPISNHLYFYWYRQILGQKVEFLVSFYNNEISEKSEIFDDQFSVERPDGSNFTLKIRSTKLEDSAMYFCATGGNAQYFGPGTRLTVT.

This clone was seen a few times. This chain links TRBV29-1 with TRBJ2-7; TRBD1 aligns across 7 bases. The J segment lost 0 bases and the V segment lost 4 bases, leaving 3 bases of the junction unmatched. The CDR3 has 13 amino acids. Germline-derived CDR1 and CDR2 are SQVTM and ANQGSEA. CDR3 sequence (DNA): TGCAGCGTTGCCGGGACAGCCTCCTACGAGCAGTACTTC. This translates into CSVAGTASYEQYF.

The J gene is TRBJ1-1, the V gene TRBV7-9; no clear D. Between the trimmed V and J ends, which lost 2 bases and 8 bases, there was a span of 9 bases. In germline, CDR1 is SEHNR, CDR2 FQNEAQ (reference sequence). The CDR3 sequence is 12 residues long. CDR3 DNA sequence: TGTGCCAGCAGCTTAAATCGCGTCGAAGCTTTCTTT. It is translated as CASSLNRVEAFF. Looking up the rest from reference TRBV7-9 and TRBJ1-1 gives the full variable domain: DTGVSQNPRHKITKRGQNVTFRCDPISEHNRLYWYRQTLGQGPEFLTYFQNEAQLEKSRLLSDRFSAERPKGSFSTLEIQRTEQGDSAMYLCASSLNRVEAFFGQGTRLTVV.

This clone has only a few counts. The gene calls are TRBV7-8 and TRBJ2-7, with 9 bases fitting TRBD1. Germline V gives CDR1 SGHVS, CDR2 FQNEAQ. This CDR3 comprises 15 residues. Unmatched junction bases numbered 5, after V lost 3 bases and J lost 2 bases. The DNA for the CDR3 is TGTGCCAGCAGCTTCCCGGACAGGGGACCCTACGAGCAGTACTTC. It specifies CASSFPDRGPYEQYF.

The chain combines TRBV2 with TRBJ2-2, with a tentative D call TRBD2 (6 bases). The germline gives CDR1 SNHLY, CDR2 FYNNEI. The CDR3 spans 15 residues. The V end was cut by 2 bases, the J end by 6 bases, with 13 bases between. The DNA for the CDR3 is TGTGCCAGCAGTGAATCCCCTCAGCGGGCCGGGGAGCTGTTTTTT. The encoded protein is CASSESPQRAGELFF.